The clone carrying this TCR beta chain was found a few times. The antigen is not known. This specimen belongs to a study of T cells in Graves' hyperthyroidism and ophthalmopathy. Germline CDR1 is ENHRY and CDR2 is SYGVKD. Trimming left V 4 bases short and J 6 bases short, with 14 bases between. This CDR3 region has 14 residues. The CDR3 regions of TCR beta were amplified from RNA transcripts. TCR CDR3 underwent first-round RT-PCR with the HTBI primer set. Via MiXCR, TCRdb re-called the multiplex PCR reads, giving one row per CDR3 protein. The sample has nearly 600,000 distinct CDR3 sequences; approximately 14% are singletons. Exclusions: uncontrolled infection, other autoimmune disease, pregnancy, lactation. Study results and limitations: In the analysis, a 13 V-J model separated ophthalmopathy from stable hyperthyroidism. Blood also contained most expanded thyroid clonotypes above 0.001.

Specimen: blood. The chain links TRBV10-3 to TRBJ2-3; the D is unclear. This sequence originates from a woman aged 30 to 39 with Graves' hyperthyroidism that later progressed to Graves' ophthalmopathy. In DNA, the CDR3 is TGTGCCATCAGTGTCCGGCACCAGATGGATACGCAGTATTTT. Translation gives CAISVRHQMDTQYF.